The sample holds many counts of the clone carrying this T cell receptor beta chain. Antigen: not known. Graves' hyperthyroidism was deemed stable absent ophthalmopathy progression within 18 months. The data were taken from a study of T cells in Graves' hyperthyroidism and ophthalmopathy. Across the whole study: Once the initial diagnosis was made, peripheral blood was obtained before any treatment. The study, taken as a whole, reports: Most clonotypes that expanded in the thyroid above 0.001 also showed up in blood. Patients with ophthalmopathy were separated from those with stable hyperthyroidism by a 13 V-J model.

CDR3 length: 15 residues. V lost 0 bases and J 2 bases, leaving 11 bases between the germline ends. Per the germline V gene, CDR1 is LGHDT and CDR2 is YNNKEL (reference sequence). Amplified regions were TCR beta CDR3 sequences from RNA transcripts. Using the HTBI primer set, a first-round RT-PCR was run on the TCR CDR3. TCRdb reanalysed the multiplex PCR reads using MiXCR and keeps one entry per CDR3 protein. In the table there are hundreds of thousands of distinct CDR3 sequences, less than 15% of which are singletons. Sequencing input: blood. The source of this sequence is a woman in her late teens or twenties with Graves' hyperthyroidism. The genes are TRBV3-1 and TRBJ2-7, with D hard to call. The CDR3 reads CASSQDSTAPYEQYF. The DNA for the CDR3 is TGTGCCAGCAGCCAAGACAGTACGGCACCCTACGAGCAGTACTTC.